This entry concerns a single T cell receptor (beta chain). The data are from a study of CD8 T cells in Susac syndrome. With 5 bases clipped from V and 3 bases from J, the junction kept 6 bases outside the gene matches. This CDR3 comprises 14 residues. In germline, CDR1 is SGHRS, CDR2 YFSETQ. When the RNA was reverse transcribed, random hexamers were used with an input of roughly 0.45 to 1 ug. MiXCR, run by TCRdb on the immunoSEQ multiplex PCR reads, gives a single entry per CDR3 protein. The sample lists around 140,000 distinct CDR3 sequences, approximately 93% seen once, with about 0.076% in the top ten.

The TCR was taken from a human donor in good health. Sequences were obtained from CD4+ T cells from PBMCs. The V gene is TRBV5-1, the J gene TRBJ2-5; 8 bases are shared with TRBD1. The CDR3 DNA sequence: TGCGCCAGCAGATTGCCAGGGGGCGAAGAGACCCAGTACTTC. Translation: CASRLPGGEETQYF.